Given below is one TCR beta chain in context. Its antigen is not identified. The CDR3 runs 13 residues. Germline V gives CDR1 GTSNPN, CDR2 SVGIG (reference sequence). The V gene lost 2 bases and the J gene lost 6 bases, with 11 bases spanning the gap. The data were obtained in a study of T cell responses to AZD1222 COVID-19 vaccine. Study results and caveats: The span of vaccine-associated CD4 TCRs extended across spike, with dominance at 160-218 and 743-854. Donors were largely white British and mainly female; clonal diversity was possibly underestimated. Regions left unmutated in variants are reportedly the target of nearly half of spike-specific TCRs.

Method: immunoSEQ multiplex PCR; TCRdb's copy keeps in-frame clones and lacks some. The table lists some 100,000 clones, roughly 90% of them singletons. J is TRBJ1-5 and V is TRBV30; no reliable D call. The specimen was peripheral blood, collected on day 0 of AZD1222 vaccination. This clonotype was sampled from an adult in good health. CDR3 nucleotide sequence: TGTGCCTGGAGTTACACTTCGGGTCAGCCCCAGCATTTT. It codes for CAWSYTSGQPQHF.